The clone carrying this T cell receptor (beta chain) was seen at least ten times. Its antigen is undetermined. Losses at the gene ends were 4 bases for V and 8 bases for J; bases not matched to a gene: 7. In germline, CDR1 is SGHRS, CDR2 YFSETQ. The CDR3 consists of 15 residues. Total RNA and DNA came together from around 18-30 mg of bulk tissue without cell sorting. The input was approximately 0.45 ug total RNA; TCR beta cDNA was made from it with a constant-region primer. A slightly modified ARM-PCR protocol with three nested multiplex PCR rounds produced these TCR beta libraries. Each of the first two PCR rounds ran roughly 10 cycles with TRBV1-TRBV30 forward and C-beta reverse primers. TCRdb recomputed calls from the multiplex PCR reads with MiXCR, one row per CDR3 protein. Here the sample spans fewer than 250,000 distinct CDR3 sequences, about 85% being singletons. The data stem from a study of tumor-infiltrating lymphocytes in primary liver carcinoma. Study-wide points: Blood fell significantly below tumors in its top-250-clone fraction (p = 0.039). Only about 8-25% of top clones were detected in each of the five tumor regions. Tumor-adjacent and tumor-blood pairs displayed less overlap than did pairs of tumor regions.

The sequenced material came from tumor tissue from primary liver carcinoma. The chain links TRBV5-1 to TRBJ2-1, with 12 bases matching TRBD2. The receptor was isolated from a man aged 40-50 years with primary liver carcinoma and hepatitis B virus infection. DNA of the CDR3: TGCGCCAGCAGCGAGACTAGCGGGAGTAAGCATGAGCAGTTCTTC. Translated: CASSETSGSKHEQFF.